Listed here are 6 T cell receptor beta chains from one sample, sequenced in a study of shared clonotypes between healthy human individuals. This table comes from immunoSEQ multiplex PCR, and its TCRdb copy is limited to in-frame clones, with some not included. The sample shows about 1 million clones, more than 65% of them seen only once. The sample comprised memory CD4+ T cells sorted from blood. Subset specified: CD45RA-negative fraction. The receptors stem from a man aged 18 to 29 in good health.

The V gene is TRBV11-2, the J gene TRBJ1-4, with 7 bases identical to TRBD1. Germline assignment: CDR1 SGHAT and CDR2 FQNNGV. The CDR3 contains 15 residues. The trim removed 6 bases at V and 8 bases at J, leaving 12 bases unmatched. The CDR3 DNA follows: TGTGCCAGCAGTTACAACAGGGGTATTGGAGAAAAACTGTTTTTT. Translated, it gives CASSYNRGIGEKLFF.

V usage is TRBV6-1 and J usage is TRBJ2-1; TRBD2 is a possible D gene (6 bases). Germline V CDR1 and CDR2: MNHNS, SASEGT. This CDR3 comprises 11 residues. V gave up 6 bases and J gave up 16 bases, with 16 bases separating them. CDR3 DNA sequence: TGTGCCAGCAGCGATAGCCGGGGGATTTTCTTC. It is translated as CASSDSRGIFF.

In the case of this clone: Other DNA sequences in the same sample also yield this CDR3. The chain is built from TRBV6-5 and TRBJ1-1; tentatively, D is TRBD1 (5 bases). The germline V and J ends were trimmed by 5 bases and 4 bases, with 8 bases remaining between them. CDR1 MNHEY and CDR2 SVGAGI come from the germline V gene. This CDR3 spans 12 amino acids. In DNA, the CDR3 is TGTGCCAGCAGTACCGGGGGCACTGAAGCTTTCTTT. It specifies CASSTGGTEAFF.

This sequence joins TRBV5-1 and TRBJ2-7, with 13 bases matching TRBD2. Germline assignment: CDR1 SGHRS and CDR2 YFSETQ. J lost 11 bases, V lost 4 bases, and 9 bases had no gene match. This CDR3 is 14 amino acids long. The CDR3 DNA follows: TGCGCCAGCAGCAACACAGGACTAGCGGGAGCGGAGTACTTC. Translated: CASSNTGLAGAEYF.

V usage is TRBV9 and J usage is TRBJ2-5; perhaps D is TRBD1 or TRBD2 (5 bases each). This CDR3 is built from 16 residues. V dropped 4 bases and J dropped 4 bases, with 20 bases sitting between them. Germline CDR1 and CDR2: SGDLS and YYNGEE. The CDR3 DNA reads TGTGCCAGCAGCCCCGGTGGGGCCCTGAGCGGAGAGACCCAGTACTTC. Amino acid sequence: CASSPGGALSGETQYF.

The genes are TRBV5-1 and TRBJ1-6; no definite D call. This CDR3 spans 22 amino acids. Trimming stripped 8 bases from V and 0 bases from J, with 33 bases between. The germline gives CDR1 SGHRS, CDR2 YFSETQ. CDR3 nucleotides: TGCGCCAGTCTACTACCTCAGGAGCAGCCTTTTTCCTTTCGCTCCTATAATTCACCCCTCCACTTT. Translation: CASLLPQEQPFSFRSYNSPLHF.